This T cell receptor beta chain derives from a study of blood T cell repertoires in COVID-19. Trimming cost V 1 base and J 4 bases, with 13 bases left between them. The length of the CDR3 is 15 residues. Germline CDR1 reads LGHNA; CDR2 reads YSLEER. Participants were aged about 18 to 89 years from approximately 24 US areas. Profiled with immunoSEQ multiplex PCR; TCRdb holds only in-frame clones, not every one. Among fewer than 500,000 clones, roughly 86% were seen once, and the ten largest hold roughly 1.4%. The sequence came from a young man who had recovered from COVID-19. This rearrangement joins TRBV4-3 to TRBJ1-2; tentatively, D is TRBD1 (6 bases). Sequenced input: PBMCs or T cells enriched from blood (not recorded which). The CDR3 region is CASSQGAGQPYGYTF. The CDR3 nucleotides read TGCGCCAGCAGCCAAGGGGCCGGACAGCCCTATGGCTACACCTTC.